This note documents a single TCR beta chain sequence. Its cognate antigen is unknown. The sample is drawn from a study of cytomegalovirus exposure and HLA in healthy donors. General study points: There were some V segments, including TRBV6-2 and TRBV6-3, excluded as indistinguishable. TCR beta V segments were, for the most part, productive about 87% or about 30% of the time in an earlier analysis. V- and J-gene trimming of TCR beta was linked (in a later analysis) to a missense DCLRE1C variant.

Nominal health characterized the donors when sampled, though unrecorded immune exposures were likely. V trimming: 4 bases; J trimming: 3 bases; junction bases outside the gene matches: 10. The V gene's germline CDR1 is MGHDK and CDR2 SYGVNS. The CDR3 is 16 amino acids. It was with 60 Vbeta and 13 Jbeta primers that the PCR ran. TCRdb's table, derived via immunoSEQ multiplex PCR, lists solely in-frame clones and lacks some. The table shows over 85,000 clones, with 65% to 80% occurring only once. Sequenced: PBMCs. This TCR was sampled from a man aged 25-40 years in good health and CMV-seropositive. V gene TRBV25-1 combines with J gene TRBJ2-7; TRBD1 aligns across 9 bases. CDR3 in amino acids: CASSVKAGQGGYEQYF. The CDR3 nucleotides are TGTGCCAGCAGTGTTAAGGCGGGACAGGGAGGCTACGAGCAGTACTTC.